This entry lists 24 T cell receptor beta chains sequenced from one sample in a study of response to subunit inactivated influenza vaccine. In TCRdb, the RT-PCR reads were re-called with MiXCR into one record per CDR3 protein. The repertoire holds roughly 500,000 distinct CDR3 sequences, 15% to 20% seen once, with 3% in the top ten. This specimen was CD4+ T cells sorted from PBMCs, taken less than 30 months after vaccination. The source is a man aged 50-75 years who received an inactivated influenza vaccine.

This clonotype was seen a handful of times. The J gene is TRBJ1-2, the V gene TRBV5-1; TRBD1 aligns across 7 bases. The J segment lost 2 bases and the V segment lost 4 bases, leaving 5 bases of the junction unmatched. The germline CDR1 and CDR2 sequences are SGHRS and YFSETQ. CDR3 length: 14 amino acids. In DNA form, the CDR3 reads TGCGCCAGCAGCCCGGGACAGAGAAACTATGGCTACACCTTC. Residues: CASSPGQRNYGYTF.

This clonotype occurred a few times. The V gene is TRBV7-2, the J gene TRBJ2-3; 7 bases map to TRBD1. This CDR3 region has 15 residues. V was pared by 4 bases and J by 6 bases, with 10 bases of the junction left unmatched. Germline V gene data show CDR1 as SGHTA and CDR2 as FQGNSA. The CDR3 is CASSSGQWVGDTQYF. The CDR3 DNA reads as TGTGCCAGCAGCTCGGGACAGTGGGTCGGGGATACGCAGTATTTT.

The chain links TRBV20-1 to TRBJ1-5, with D unclear. The CDR3 extends over 15 amino acids. V lost 0 bases and J lost 4, with 13 bases in between. The germline CDR1 and CDR2 sequences are DFQATT and SNEGSKA (reference sequence). CDR3 sequence (DNA): TGCAGTGCTAGAGAAGTGGGCAGGCAGAATCAGCCCCAGCATTTT. Translating it yields CSAREVGRQNQPQHF.

In this sample, this clonotype turned up many times. This rearrangement joins TRBV28 to TRBJ1-3; D remains unclear. The CDR3 is made up of 15 amino acids. Trimming shortened V by 6 bases and J by 1 base, and 13 bases separated the two germline ends. Germline CDR1 is MDHEN and CDR2 is SYDVKM. CDR3 nucleotide sequence: TGTGCCAGCAGCCCTCCGCGTATTTCTGGAAACACCATATATTTT. This encodes CASSPPRISGNTIYF. Full variable domain (remainder filled in from reference TRBV28 and TRBJ1-3): DVKVTQSSRYLVKRTGEKVFLECVQDMDHENMFWYRQDPGLGLRLIYFSYDVKMKEKGDIPEGYSVSREKKERFSLILESASTNQTSMYLCASSPPRISGNTIYFGEGSWLTVV.

The J gene is TRBJ2-2, the V gene TRBV12-3 or TRBV12-4; D is possibly TRBD1 or TRBD2 (6 bases each). This CDR3 is built from 16 residues. V dropped 3 bases and J dropped 6 bases, with 17 bases sitting between them. CDR3 in amino acids: CASSFVRGEGSGELFF. CDR3 sequence (DNA): TGTGCCAGCAGTTTTGTGAGGGGGGAAGGGTCCGGGGAGCTGTTTTTT.

This clonotype was detected a few times. The chain combines TRBV10-3 with TRBJ2-7, with a tentative D call TRBD1 (6 bases). The V end was cut by 8 bases, the J end by 1 base, with 15 bases between. The germline CDR1 and CDR2 sequences are ENHRY and SYGVKD. CDR3 length: 14 amino acids. This CDR3 reads CAISGTGNSYEQYF. CDR3 sequence (DNA): TGTGCCATCTCAGGAACAGGGAATTCCTACGAGCAGTACTTC.

V gene TRBV18 combines with J gene TRBJ2-2; TRBD1 is a possible D gene (5 bases). Deletions cut 6 bases from V and 6 bases from J, with 20 bases between. Looked up from germline, CDR1 is KGHSH and CDR2 is LQKENI. This CDR3 has 16 amino acids. The CDR3 is CASSTSGQGVPGELFF. The CDR3 DNA reads as TGTGCCAGCTCCACATCCGGCCAGGGTGTCCCCGGGGAGCTGTTTTTT.

This chain joins TRBV2 and TRBJ1-1; D call uncertain. The V end was cut by 4 bases, the J end by 2 bases, with 5 bases between. Germline lookup yields CDR1 SNHLY and CDR2 FYNNEI. The CDR3 is 12 amino acids. CDR3 DNA sequence: TGTGCCAGCAGTGCGGGTAACACTGAAGCTTTCTTT. Its protein is CASSAGNTEAFF.

V usage is TRBV7-2 and J usage is TRBJ2-1; 7 bases are a match to TRBD1. Losses at the gene ends were 2 bases for V and 13 bases for J; bases not matched to a gene: 5. The CDR3 contains 12 residues. Germline V CDR1 and CDR2: SGHTA, FQGNSA. The CDR3 region is CASSLYRTGQFF. DNA for the CDR3: TGTGCCAGCAGCTTATATCGGACAGGTCAGTTCTTC.

This clonotype has ten or more counts. This sequence joins TRBV12-3 or TRBV12-4 and TRBJ2-5; no definite D call. The CDR3 is 11 amino acids. V was pared by 6 bases and J by 5 bases, with 7 bases between. DNA for the CDR3: TGTGCCAGCAGCGCCAGTGAGACCCAGTACTTC. Translated: CASSASETQYF.

The chain carries TRBV7-2 and TRBJ2-4; D might be TRBD2 (5 bases). V gave up 5 bases and J gave up 8 bases, with 10 bases separating them. Germline V gene data show CDR1 as SGHTA and CDR2 as FQGNSA. This CDR3 region has 12 residues. CDR3 sequence: CASSPAADIQYF. The CDR3 DNA reads as TGTGCCAGCAGCCCTGCAGCGGACATTCAGTACTTC.

This clonotype was seen more than once but under ten times. The chain recombines TRBV5-1 with TRBJ2-3; TRBD2 might be the D (5 bases). The CDR3 contains 15 residues. In germline, CDR1 is SGHRS, CDR2 YFSETQ. The germline V and J ends were trimmed by 4 bases and 4 bases, with 16 bases remaining between them. The CDR3 DNA is TGCGCCAGCAGCCCGTCGGGATATTTTGCAGATACGCAGTATTTT. Translated: CASSPSGYFADTQYF.

The chain uses TRBV4-3 and TRBJ2-7; 13 nucleotides align to TRBD2. Trimming removed 0 bases from V and 6 bases from J; junction bases left unmatched: 2. Germline CDR1 LGHNA, CDR2 YSLEER. The CDR3 runs to 15 residues. The chain's CDR3 is CASSQELAGGIEQYF. Here the CDR3 DNA reads TGCGCCAGCAGCCAAGAACTAGCGGGGGGGATCGAGCAGTACTTC.

This clonotype turned up a few times. The CDR3 DNA sequence: TGCGCCAGCAAGGGCAGGGCGGGCGAGCAGTACTTC. Residues: CASKGRAGEQYF. The V gene is TRBV5-1, the J gene TRBJ2-7; D tentatively fits TRBD1 or TRBD2 (5 bases each). The CDR3 is 12 residues long. Germline assignment: CDR1 SGHRS and CDR2 YFSETQ. With 6 bases removed from V and 6 bases from J, the gap between germline ends came to 13 bases.

The chain combines TRBV7-9 with TRBJ1-2; perhaps TRBD1 as D (6 bases). The CDR3 is 14 amino acids. V was pared by 5 bases and J by 4 bases, with 14 bases between. Germline loops: CDR1 SEHNR, CDR2 FQNEAQ (reference sequence). The CDR3 region is CASSRGSGIYGYTF. The CDR3 DNA is TGTGCCAGCAGCAGGGGGTCGGGCATCTATGGCTACACCTTC.

This rearrangement joins TRBV7-2 to TRBJ2-1, with a tentative D call TRBD1 (6 bases). CDR1 is SGHTA, CDR2 FQGNSA, per germline. V was pared by 3 bases and J by 8 bases, with 11 bases between. This CDR3 is built from 13 residues. The CDR3 sequence is CASSLNRAHEQFF. In nucleotides, the CDR3 is TGTGCCAGCAGCTTGAACAGGGCCCATGAGCAGTTCTTC.

The rearrangement joins TRBV14 to TRBJ2-7; D might be TRBD1 (5 bases). Germline assignment: CDR1 SGHDN and CDR2 FVKESK. The V and J ends lost 3 bases and 1 base respectively, with 13 bases between them. The CDR3 extends over 15 amino acids. CDR3 in DNA: TGTGCCAGCAGCCAGAGTTGGGGCCCATCCTACGAGCAGTACTTC. This translates into CASSQSWGPSYEQYF.

In this sample, this clonotype turned up a few times. J is TRBJ2-1 and V is TRBV6-5, with 12 bases aligning to TRBD1. After removal of 4 bases from V and 7 bases from J, the junction contained 8 bases not matched to a gene. There are 16 residues in the CDR3. The germline V gene encodes CDR1 MNHEY and CDR2 SVGAGI. CDR3 residues: CASSSAGTGGRNEQFF. CDR3 DNA: TGTGCCAGCAGTTCAGCCGGGACAGGGGGCCGTAATGAGCAGTTCTTC.

The rearrangement joins TRBV20-1 to TRBJ1-2, with D tentatively TRBD1 (5 bases). Trimming removed 1 base at V and 8 bases at J, with 20 bases between. The germline CDR1 and CDR2 sequences are DFQATT and SNEGSKA (reference sequence). The CDR3 loop spans 15 amino acids. The CDR3 loop reads CSARAGPERSLGYTF. Here the CDR3 DNA reads TGCAGTGCTAGAGCAGGGCCGGAACGCTCCTTGGGCTACACCTTC.

J is TRBJ1-5 and V is TRBV5-1; D is unresolved. V gave up 8 bases and J gave up 7 bases, with 22 bases separating them. CDR3 length: 15 amino acids. Per the germline V gene, CDR1 is SGHRS and CDR2 is YFSETQ. Here the CDR3 reads CARVPNSGRNQPQHF. The CDR3 region has the DNA TGCGCCAGGGTCCCTAATTCGGGCCGTAACCAGCCCCAGCATTTT. Combining the CDR3 with reference TRBV5-1 and TRBJ1-5 gives the whole variable domain KAGVTQTPRYLIKTRGQQVTLSCSPISGHRSVSWYQQTPGQGLQFLFEYFSETQRNKGNFPGRFSGRQFSNSRSEMNVSTLELGDSALYLCARVPNSGRNQPQHFGDGTRLSIL.

As to this clonotype: A read error may explain this, as a much larger clone is one base away. The V call is TRBV25-1, the J call TRBJ2-5; 8 bases match TRBD1. The CDR3 totals 14 residues. CDR1 MGHDK and CDR2 SYGVNS come from the germline V gene. The ends lost 5 bases at V and 1 base at J; junction bases unmatched: 3. The CDR3 bases are TGTGCCAGCAGTAAGGACAGGGCCCAAGAGACCCAGTACTTC. Translated, it gives CASSKDRAQETQYF.

In its sample, this clonotype was seen a few times. The chain is built from TRBV7-9 and TRBJ2-3; 8 bases are a match to TRBD2. This CDR3 is built from 15 residues. In germline, CDR1 is SEHNR, CDR2 FQNEAQ (reference sequence). V was pared by 6 bases and J by 0 bases, with 5 bases of the junction left unmatched. In DNA, the CDR3 is TGTGCCAGCAGGCCGGCTAGCGGGAGCACAGATACGCAGTATTTT. Encoded protein: CASRPASGSTDTQYF.

V is TRBV7-2 and J is TRBJ2-3; D perhaps matches TRBD1 (6 bases). The germline V and J ends were trimmed by 7 bases and 2 bases, with 10 bases remaining between them. The CDR3 is made up of 13 amino acids. Germline V CDR1 and CDR2: SGHTA, FQGNSA. The CDR3 loop reads CASTRTVTDTQYF. CDR3 nucleotide sequence: TGTGCCAGCACCCGGACAGTCACAGATACGCAGTATTTT.

V is TRBV24-1 and J is TRBJ2-1; unclear D gene. V was clipped by 2 bases and J by 0 bases, with 7 bases between them. The CDR3 consists of 15 residues. Germline CDR1 is KGHDR and CDR2 is SFDVKD. CDR3 bases: TGTGCCACCAGTGATTCGCAGTACTCCTACAATGAGCAGTTCTTC. This codes for CATSDSQYSYNEQFF.